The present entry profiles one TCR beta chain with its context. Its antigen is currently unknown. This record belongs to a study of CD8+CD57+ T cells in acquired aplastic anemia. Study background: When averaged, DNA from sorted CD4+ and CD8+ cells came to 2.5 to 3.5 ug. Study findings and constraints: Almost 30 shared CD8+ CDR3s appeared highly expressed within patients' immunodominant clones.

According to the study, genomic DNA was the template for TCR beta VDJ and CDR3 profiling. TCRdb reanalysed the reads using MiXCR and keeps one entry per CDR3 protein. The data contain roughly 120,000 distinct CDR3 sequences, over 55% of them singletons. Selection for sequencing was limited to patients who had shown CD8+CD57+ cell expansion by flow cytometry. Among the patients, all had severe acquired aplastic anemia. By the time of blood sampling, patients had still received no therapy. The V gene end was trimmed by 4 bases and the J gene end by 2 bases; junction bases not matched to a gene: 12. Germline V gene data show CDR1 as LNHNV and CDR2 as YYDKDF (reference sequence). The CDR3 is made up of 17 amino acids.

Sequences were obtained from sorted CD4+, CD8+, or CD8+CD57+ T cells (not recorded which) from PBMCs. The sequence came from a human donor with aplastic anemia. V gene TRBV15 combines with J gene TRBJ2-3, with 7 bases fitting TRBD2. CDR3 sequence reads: CATSNLRLAEDTDTQYF. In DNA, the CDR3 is TGTGCCACCAGCAACCTAAGACTAGCTGAGGACACAGATACGCAGTATTTT.